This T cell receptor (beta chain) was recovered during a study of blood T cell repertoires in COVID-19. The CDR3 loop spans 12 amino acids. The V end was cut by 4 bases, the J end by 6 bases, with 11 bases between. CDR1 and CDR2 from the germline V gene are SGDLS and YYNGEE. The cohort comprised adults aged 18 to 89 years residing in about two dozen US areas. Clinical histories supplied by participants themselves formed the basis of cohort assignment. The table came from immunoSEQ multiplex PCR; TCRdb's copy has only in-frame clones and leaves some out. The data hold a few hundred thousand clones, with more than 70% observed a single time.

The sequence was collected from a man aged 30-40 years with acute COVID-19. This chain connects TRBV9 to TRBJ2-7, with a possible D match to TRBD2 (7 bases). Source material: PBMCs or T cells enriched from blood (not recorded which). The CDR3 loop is CASSPRGAEQYF. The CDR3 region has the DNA TGTGCCAGCAGCCCTCGGGGGGCCGAGCAGTACTTC.